This T cell receptor beta chain was sequenced during a study of blood T cell repertoires in COVID-19. Study at large: From the United States, Italy and Spain came samples of acute and convalescent COVID-19. PBMCs, B-cell-depleted T cells, or T cells provided the cDNA or gDNA that made up the material.

Method: immunoSEQ multiplex PCR; TCRdb's copy keeps in-frame clones and lacks some. The repertoire has about 330,000 clones, roughly nine tenths of them found once; the top ten carry approximately 17%. Per the germline V gene, CDR1 is SGHTA and CDR2 is FQGTGA. The V gene end was trimmed by 5 bases and the J gene end by 9 bases; junction bases not matched to a gene: 15. There are 16 residues in the CDR3. Participants came from roughly 25 US areas, aged about 18 to 95 years. Sequencing used PBMCs or T cells enriched from blood (not recorded which). The chain employs TRBV7-3 and TRBJ2-1; 8 bases line up with TRBD2. This receptor was identified in a woman in her twenties or thirties who had recovered from COVID-19. DNA of the CDR3: TGTGCCAGCAGCCCCGGTGGGACTAGGGTGAGGGGTGAGCAGTTCTTC. Its translation: CASSPGGTRVRGEQFF.